The 31 T cell receptor beta chains listed next were all sequenced from one sample in a study of cytomegalovirus exposure and HLA in healthy donors. Using immunoSEQ multiplex PCR, the repertoire was profiled, and TCRdb retains in-frame clones only, with some absent. Of under 250,000 clones in the sample, around 87% were seen once. The material sequenced was PBMCs. The receptors were gathered from a woman younger than 30 in good health and CMV-seropositive.

This chain links TRBV29-1 with TRBJ2-1; D might be TRBD2 (5 bases). CDR1 is SQVTM and CDR2 is ANQGSEA in the germline V gene. The CDR3 sequence is 12 residues long. V lost 4 bases to trimming and J lost 3 bases, with 7 bases between them. The CDR3 nucleotides are TGCAGCGTTGTCGGAGGCTACAATGAGCAGTTCTTC. As protein: CSVVGGYNEQFF.

V is TRBV27 and J is TRBJ1-5; the D gene is possibly TRBD1 (5 bases). This CDR3 region has 14 residues. The germline V and J ends were trimmed by 6 bases and 4 bases, with 13 bases remaining between them. Germline CDR1 reads MNHEY; CDR2 reads SMNVEV (reference sequence). CDR3 sequence: CASRPVGGNQPQHF. The DNA for the CDR3 is TGTGCCAGCAGACCCGTGGGGGGGAATCAGCCCCAGCATTTT.

This clone was observed a handful of times. The chain links TRBV27 to TRBJ2-7; 7 bases fit TRBD1. The V gene's germline CDR1 is MNHEY and CDR2 SMNVEV (reference sequence). This CDR3 has 15 residues. Trimming took 2 bases from V and 5 from J; bases not matched to a gene: 9. The CDR3: CASSLKHRGDNEQYF. The CDR3, as DNA: TGTGCCAGCAGTTTAAAGCACAGGGGTGACAACGAGCAGTACTTC.

The chain uses TRBV9 and TRBJ2-1, with TRBD2 identical over 13 bases. The CDR3 is made up of 15 amino acids. Trimming took 0 bases from V and 8 from J; bases not matched to a gene: 2. The germline V gene encodes CDR1 SGDLS and CDR2 YYNGEE. The CDR3 bases are TGTGCCAGCAGCGTAGGTGGACTAGCGGGAGATGAGCAGTTCTTC. Translation: CASSVGGLAGDEQFF.

The V gene is TRBV13, the J gene TRBJ2-4; 9 nucleotides agree with TRBD2. The CDR3 loop spans 18 amino acids. CDR1 and CDR2 from the germline V gene are PRHDT and FYEKMQ (reference sequence). V was pared by 4 bases and J by 3 bases, with 13 bases of the junction left unmatched. The CDR3 coding sequence is TGTGCCAGCAGCTCAGGCCCTTCCCCTAGCGGGGACAAAAACATTCAGTACTTC. This gives the protein CASSSGPSPSGDKNIQYF. Full variable domain (outside the CDR3, taken from reference TRBV13 and TRBJ2-4): AAGVIQSPRHLIKEKRETATLKCYPIPRHDTVYWYQQGPGQDPQFLISFYEKMQSDKGSIPDRFSAQQFSDYHSELNMSSLELGDSALYFCASSSGPSPSGDKNIQYFGAGTRLSVL.

The V gene is TRBV28, the J gene TRBJ1-1; no clear D gene. There are 15 residues in the CDR3. Trimming stripped 2 bases from V and 0 bases from J, with 10 bases between. CDR1 and CDR2 (germline): MDHEN, SYDVKM. This CDR3 reads CASSLPSVMNTEAFF. DNA for the CDR3: TGTGCCAGCAGTTTACCGAGTGTAATGAACACTGAAGCTTTCTTT.

The chain links TRBV6-1 to TRBJ1-2, with D perhaps TRBD1 (5 bases). Germline lookup yields CDR1 MNHNS and CDR2 SASEGT. CDR3 length: 15 amino acids. Trimming stripped 11 bases from V and 4 bases from J, with 23 bases between. CDR3 bases: TGTGCCGCAGCAGGGTGGGGGGGATTTCTCTATGGCTACACCTTC. Its protein product is CAAAGWGGFLYGYTF.

The rearrangement joins TRBV15 to TRBJ2-3, with a weak D call TRBD2 (5 bases). The CDR3 loop spans 15 amino acids. Trimming removed 5 bases from V and 3 bases from J, with 15 bases in between. The germline CDR1 and CDR2 sequences are LNHNV and YYDKDF (reference sequence). The CDR3 here is CATSEHGIRTDTQYF. CDR3 in DNA: TGTGCCACCAGCGAACACGGGATTCGAACAGATACGCAGTATTTT.

This sequence joins TRBV27 and TRBJ2-5; 8 bases are a match to TRBD1. After removal of 3 bases from V and 1 base from J, the junction contained 4 bases not matched to a gene. CDR1 and CDR2 from the germline V gene are MNHEY and SMNVEV (reference sequence). The CDR3 runs to 15 residues. CDR3 bases: TGTGCCAGCAGTTTGTACAGGGGGACCCAAGAGACCCAGTACTTC. Protein sequence: CASSLYRGTQETQYF.

This chain connects TRBV29-1 to TRBJ1-2; the D is unclear. The CDR3 totals 16 residues. Trimming pared 7 bases from V and 1 base from J, leaving 22 bases between. Per the germline V gene, CDR1 is SQVTM and CDR2 is ANQGSEA. The CDR3 DNA reads as TGCAGCGCTCAGATGCTCGGGAACAGCGTTAACTATGGCTACACCTTC. It specifies CSAQMLGNSVNYGYTF.

This sequence joins TRBV7-9 and TRBJ2-2, with D hard to call. In germline, CDR1 is SEHNR, CDR2 FQNEAQ (reference sequence). V lost 3 bases and J lost 0, with 11 bases in between. CDR3 length: 16 residues. As DNA, the CDR3 is TGTGCCAGCAGCTTCGTTGCGTTCGCGAACACCGGGGAGCTGTTTTTT. Residues: CASSFVAFANTGELFF.

The V gene is TRBV7-8, the J gene TRBJ1-5; D not certain. Germline CDR1 is SGHVS and CDR2 is FQNEAQ. With 1 base removed from V and 1 base from J, the gap between germline ends came to 5 bases. The CDR3 spans 14 residues. CDR3 bases: TGTGCCAGCAGCTTAGTAACAAGCAATCAGCCCCAGCATTTT. This sequence encodes CASSLVTSNQPQHF.

This sequence joins TRBV4-1 and TRBJ2-7; 7 nucleotides line up with TRBD1. CDR3 length: 17 amino acids. Germline V gene lookup returns CDR1 MGHRA and CDR2 YSYEKL. Trimming at V came to 3 bases and at J to 0 bases, leaving 11 bases not matched to a gene. CDR3 amino acids: CASSQGQFRDSSYEQYF. The CDR3 nucleotides are TGCGCCAGCAGCCAGGGCCAATTCCGGGACAGCTCCTACGAGCAGTACTTC.

This chain joins TRBV19 and TRBJ2-2; 10 bases line up with TRBD2. The J segment lost 3 bases and the V segment lost 3 bases, leaving 7 bases of the junction unmatched. The CDR3 covers 17 residues. CDR1 LNHDA and CDR2 SQIVND come from the germline V gene (reference sequence). The CDR3 region is CASSMLSGRAYTGELFF. The CDR3 DNA reads as TGTGCCAGTAGTATGTTGAGCGGGAGGGCCTACACCGGGGAGCTGTTTTTT.

The chain links TRBV5-4 to TRBJ2-1, with 12 bases lining up with TRBD2. Looked up from germline, CDR1 is SGHNT and CDR2 is YYREEE (reference sequence). V shed 4 bases, J shed 7 bases, and the junction held 6 bases outside the gene matches. The CDR3 spans 15 residues. DNA for the CDR3: TGTGCCAGCAGCGTACTAGCGGGAGGCGGGAATGAGCAGTTCTTC. Translated, it gives CASSVLAGGGNEQFF.

The chain has TRBV4-1 and TRBJ2-1; D not certain. Looked up from germline, CDR1 is MGHRA and CDR2 is YSYEKL. This CDR3 region has 13 residues. Trimming stripped 0 bases from V and 11 bases from J, with 11 bases between. CDR3 region: CASSQDGGSKQFF. The CDR3 DNA is TGCGCCAGCAGCCAAGATGGCGGCAGCAAGCAGTTCTTC.

As for this clone: The junction differs from germline at one of its ends, possibly a read error. The J gene is TRBJ1-2, the V gene TRBV28; no reliable D call. CDR3 length equals 13 residues. Germline CDR1 reads MDHEN; CDR2 reads SYDVKM. The CDR3 DNA is TGTGCCAGCCGGTCGGGTAAGGACTATGGCTACACCTTT. It encodes CASRSGKDYGYTF.

The rearrangement uses TRBV27 and TRBJ2-2; 16 bases match TRBD2. The CDR3 has 17 residues. Losses at the gene ends were 5 bases for V and 5 bases for J; bases not matched to a gene: 5. Germline V lookup: CDR1 MNHEY, CDR2 SMNVEV (reference sequence). The CDR3 sequence is CASSLGTSGGGTGELFF. In nucleotides, the CDR3 is TGTGCCAGCAGTCTAGGGACTAGCGGGGGGGGTACCGGGGAGCTGTTTTTT.

This chain uses TRBV30 with TRBJ1-2; tentatively, D is TRBD1 (6 bases). V lost 4 bases and J 6 bases, leaving 18 bases between the germline ends. Germline V gives CDR1 GTSNPN, CDR2 SVGIG (reference sequence). The CDR3 covers 14 residues. Here the CDR3 DNA reads TGTGCCTGGACCCTGTGGGGGGGGCTGCATGGCTACACCTTC. Translation gives CAWTLWGGLHGYTF. The full variable domain, completed using reference TRBV30 and TRBJ1-2, is SQTIHQWPATLVQPVGSPLSLECTVEGTSNPNLYWYRQAAGRGLQLLFYSVGIGQISSEVPQNLSASRPQDRQFILSSKKLLLSDSGFYLCAWTLWGGLHGYTFGSGTRLTVV.

This rearrangement joins TRBV6-8 to TRBJ1-2; tentatively, D is TRBD1 (5 bases). The CDR3 runs 13 residues. V lost 8 bases and J lost 6, with 16 bases in between. Per germline, CDR1 MNHGY and CDR2 SAAAGT. CDR3 amino acids: CASPSGGRDGYTF. As DNA, the CDR3 is TGTGCCAGCCCATCTGGGGGGAGAGATGGCTACACCTTC.

The CDR3 loop reads CASSPGTSGTNEQFF. CDR3 DNA sequence: TGTGCCAGCTCCCCCGGGACTAGCGGGACCAATGAGCAGTTCTTC. The J gene is TRBJ2-1, the V gene TRBV27, with 13 nucleotides matching TRBD2. With V trimmed by 8 bases and J by 6 bases, 7 bases remained unmatched. CDR1 and CDR2 (germline): MNHEY, SMNVEV (reference sequence). The CDR3 totals 15 residues.

This chain links TRBV19 with TRBJ1-1; tentatively, D is TRBD1 (6 bases). V was trimmed by 2 bases and J by 0 bases, leaving 10 bases between them. The CDR3 length is 15 residues. Germline CDR1 reads LNHDA; CDR2 reads SQIVND (reference sequence). The CDR3 region has the DNA TGTGCCAGTAGTATAAGAGGGGGGGTGAACACTGAAGCTTTCTTT. It yields the protein CASSIRGGVNTEAFF.

V and J are TRBV5-1 and TRBJ1-2; TRBD1 aligns across 7 bases. CDR3 size: 17 residues. V was clipped by 2 bases and J by 8 bases; unmatched bases: 18. Germline CDR1 SGHRS, CDR2 YFSETQ. The CDR3 sequence is CASSFNTGAPVLSGYTF. The CDR3 DNA reads as TGCGCCAGCAGCTTTAATACAGGGGCCCCGGTCTTGTCCGGCTACACCTTC.

The chain has TRBV4-1 and TRBJ1-4; no definite D call. Germline assignment: CDR1 MGHRA and CDR2 YSYEKL. The CDR3 is 13 residues long. V lost 2 bases and J 8 bases, leaving 9 bases between the germline ends. CDR3: CASSQWRREKLFF. In nucleotides, the CDR3 is TGCGCCAGCAGCCAATGGAGGAGAGAAAAACTGTTTTTT.

CDR3 loop: CASSLASGQDEQFF. The CDR3 region has the DNA TGCGCCAGCAGCTTGGCTAGCGGGCAGGATGAGCAGTTCTTC. J is TRBJ2-1 and V is TRBV5-1, with TRBD2 matching over 8 bases. The CDR3 has 14 amino acids. Germline V CDR1 and CDR2: SGHRS, YFSETQ. Unmatched junction bases numbered 4, after V lost 0 bases and J lost 8 bases.

This clone was seen once. The rearrangement uses TRBV10-3 and TRBJ1-2; 8 nucleotides align to TRBD1. Trimming cost V 2 bases and J 3 bases; bases outside gene matches: 11. Germline assignment: CDR1 ENHRY and CDR2 SYGVKD. The CDR3 length is 17 residues. CDR3 DNA: TGTGCCATCAGTGAGCCCGCGAGACAGGGGAGCGACTATGGCTACACCTTC. Translating it yields CAISEPARQGSDYGYTF.

The rearrangement joins TRBV4-1 to TRBJ2-7; 7 bases line up with TRBD1. Trimming cost V 0 bases and J 0 bases; bases outside gene matches: 2. In germline, CDR1 is MGHRA, CDR2 YSYEKL. The CDR3 is made up of 15 amino acids. DNA of the CDR3: TGCGCCAGCAGCCAAGAACGGGACAGCTCCTACGAGCAGTACTTC. Its translation: CASSQERDSSYEQYF.

This clone has only a few counts. DNA for the CDR3: TGTGCCAGTAGTCTTCTTCGGGACAGGGTATCCAACTATGGCTACACCTTC. Its protein is CASSLLRDRVSNYGYTF. The chain employs TRBV19 and TRBJ1-2; TRBD1 matches at 9 bases. Germline CDR1 and CDR2: LNHDA and SQIVND (reference sequence). Germline trimming cut 5 bases from V and 2 bases from J; bases unmatched to any gene: 12. The CDR3 runs to 17 residues. The full variable domain, with the rest looked up from reference TRBV19 and TRBJ1-2, is DGGITQSPKYLFRKEGQNVTLSCEQNLNHDAMYWYRQDPGQGLRLIYYSQIVNDFQKGDIAEGYSVSREKKESFPLTVTSAQKNPTAFYLCASSLLRDRVSNYGYTFGSGTRLTVV.

This clone was seen more than once but under ten times. This chain connects TRBV19 to TRBJ1-2, with D unresolved. The V gene lost 3 bases and the J gene lost 0 bases, with 11 bases spanning the gap. The germline V gene encodes CDR1 LNHDA and CDR2 SQIVND (reference sequence). CDR3 length equals 15 residues. In nucleotides, the CDR3 is TGTGCCAGTAGTATTGGTTGGCAGTCTAACTATGGCTACACCTTC. Its translation is CASSIGWQSNYGYTF. The full variable domain, its missing parts supplied by reference TRBV19 and TRBJ1-2, is DGGITQSPKYLFRKEGQNVTLSCEQNLNHDAMYWYRQDPGQGLRLIYYSQIVNDFQKGDIAEGYSVSREKKESFPLTVTSAQKNPTAFYLCASSIGWQSNYGYTFGSGTRLTVV.

CDR3 sequence reads: CASSTEDPSEKLFF. Written as DNA, the CDR3 is TGCGCCAGCAGCACGGAGGATCCCAGTGAAAAACTGTTTTTT. The chain combines TRBV5-1 with TRBJ1-4; no clear D. The CDR3 runs 14 residues. V was clipped by 4 bases and J by 7 bases, with 14 bases between them. The germline V gene has CDR1 SGHRS and CDR2 YFSETQ.

The CDR3 sequence: CASSPLGGGLRFFPGGYTF. The CDR3, as DNA: TGTGCCAGCAGCCCCCTTGGGGGGGGACTCAGATTTTTTCCGGGTGGCTACACCTTC. V and J are TRBV7-3 and TRBJ1-2; tentatively, D is TRBD1 (5 bases). V dropped 5 bases and J dropped 7 bases, with 32 bases sitting between them. Germline CDR1 is SGHTA and CDR2 is FQGTGA. This CDR3 comprises 19 residues.